These T cell receptor beta chains were read from a single sample in a study of cytomegalovirus exposure and HLA in healthy donors. TCRdb's copy holds only in-frame clones and misses some; the assay was immunoSEQ multiplex PCR. The sample shows about 55,000 clones, 80% to 95% of them seen only once. Sequencing input: PBMCs. These receptor sequences come from a man in his late teens or twenties in good health and CMV-seronegative. Both conserved end residues are part of each CDR3. D genes are given only for firm matches. Size is stated for part of the rows, as once, few or many counts, or as a class when the clone is expanded.

V gene: TRBV18; CDR3 length: 13; D gene: TRBD2; J gene: TRBJ2-1; clone size: .; CDR3 protein: CASSPRLANEQFF; CDR3 DNA: TGTGCCAGCTCACCACGACTAGCGAATGAGCAGTTCTTC
V gene: TRBV5-1; CDR3 length: 16; D gene: TRBD2; J gene: TRBJ2-1; clone size: .; CDR3 protein: CASSGPGTSVNNEQFF; CDR3 DNA: TGCGCCAGCAGCGGCCCCGGGACTAGCGTTAACAATGAGCAGTTCTTC
V gene: TRBV18; CDR3 length: 16; D gene: TRBD2; J gene: TRBJ2-5; clone size: .; CDR3 protein: CASSPVLADSQETQYF; CDR3 DNA: TGTGCCAGCTCACCCGTACTAGCGGACTCTCAAGAGACCCAGTACTTC
V gene: TRBV15; CDR3 length: 15; D gene: .; J gene: TRBJ2-7; clone size: .; CDR3 protein: CATSPAGDGSYEQYF; CDR3 DNA: TGTGCCACCAGCCCGGCGGGCGACGGAAGCTACGAGCAGTACTTC
V gene: TRBV28; CDR3 length: 16; D gene: TRBD1; J gene: TRBJ1-2; clone size: .; CDR3 protein: CASKTTGGDPNYGYTF; CDR3 DNA: TGTGCCAGCAAGACTACAGGGGGCGATCCCAACTATGGCTACACCTTC
V gene: TRBV28; CDR3 length: 15; D gene: .; J gene: TRBJ2-2; clone size: .; CDR3 protein: CASSLLSQGVGELFF; CDR3 DNA: TGTGCCAGCAGTTTATTATCACAGGGTGTCGGGGAGCTGTTTTTT
V gene: TRBV21-1; CDR3 length: 13; D gene: .; J gene: TRBJ1-5; clone size: once; CDR3 protein: CASSGQGHQPQHF; CDR3 DNA: TGTGCCAGCAGCGGCCAGGGGCATCAGCCCCAGCATTTT
V gene: TRBV7-2; CDR3 length: 15; D gene: TRBD1; J gene: TRBJ2-3; clone size: .; CDR3 protein: CASSSQGQSTDTQYF; CDR3 DNA: TGTGCCAGCAGCTCTCAGGGACAGAGCACAGATACGCAGTATTTT
V gene: TRBV6-1; CDR3 length: 15; D gene: .; J gene: TRBJ1-4; clone size: once; CDR3 protein: CASSSPGATNEKLFF; CDR3 DNA: TGTGCCAGCAGTTCCCCAGGGGCAACTAATGAAAAACTGTTTTTT
V gene: TRBV11-2; CDR3 length: 15; D gene: TRBD1; J gene: TRBJ1-1; clone size: .; CDR3 protein: CASSRGQGGNTEAFF; CDR3 DNA: TGTGCCAGCAGCCGCGGACAGGGCGGGAACACTGAAGCTTTCTTT
V gene: TRBV19; CDR3 length: 14; D gene: .; J gene: TRBJ1-3; clone size: .; CDR3 protein: CASSMGAFGNTIYF; CDR3 DNA: TGTGCCAGTAGTATGGGGGCATTCGGAAACACCATATATTTT
V gene: TRBV7-9; CDR3 length: 12; D gene: TRBD1; J gene: TRBJ1-2; clone size: .; CDR3 protein: CASSSDRGYYTF; CDR3 DNA: TGTGCCAGCAGCTCGGACAGGGGTTACTACACCTTC
V gene: TRBV2; CDR3 length: 15; D gene: .; J gene: TRBJ2-1; clone size: .; CDR3 protein: CASNTVRNTYNEQFF; CDR3 DNA: TGTGCCAGCAATACAGTTCGTAATACCTACAATGAGCAGTTCTTC
V gene: TRBV29-1; CDR3 length: 18; D gene: TRBD2; J gene: TRBJ2-1; clone size: .; CDR3 protein: CSVERRTSGTRYYNEQFF; CDR3 DNA: TGCAGCGTTGAACGCCGGACTAGCGGGACCAGATACTACAATGAGCAGTTCTTC
V gene: TRBV13; CDR3 length: 12; D gene: .; J gene: TRBJ2-5; clone size: .; CDR3 protein: CASSLSQETQYF; CDR3 DNA: TGTGCCAGCAGCCTATCTCAAGAGACCCAGTACTTC
V gene: TRBV7-9; CDR3 length: 15; D gene: .; J gene: TRBJ2-1; clone size: .; CDR3 protein: CASSLALAEGNEQFF; CDR3 DNA: TGTGCCAGCAGCTTAGCGCTAGCTGAAGGCAATGAGCAGTTCTTC
V gene: TRBV6-1; CDR3 length: 16; D gene: TRBD2; J gene: TRBJ2-7; clone size: once; CDR3 protein: CASSEGGSGRSHEQYF; CDR3 DNA: TGTGCCAGCAGTGAAGGTGGTAGCGGGAGGTCCCACGAGCAGTACTTC
V gene: TRBV6-1; CDR3 length: 17; D gene: TRBD2; J gene: TRBJ2-5; clone size: .; CDR3 protein: CASSGDYAGGFQETQYF; CDR3 DNA: TGTGCCAGCAGTGGGGATTATGCGGGAGGCTTCCAAGAGACCCAGTACTTC
V gene: TRBV15; CDR3 length: 17; D gene: .; J gene: TRBJ2-2; clone size: few; CDR3 protein: CATSSLRTAIQTGELFF; CDR3 DNA: TGTGCCACCAGCAGTCTAAGGACAGCTATACAAACCGGGGAGCTGTTTTTT
V gene: TRBV27; CDR3 length: 18; D gene: TRBD2; J gene: TRBJ2-5; clone size: .; CDR3 protein: CASSLGPTSGRRFETQYF; CDR3 DNA: TGTGCCAGCAGTTTAGGGCCGACTAGCGGGAGGCGGTTCGAGACCCAGTACTTC
V gene: TRBV7-9; CDR3 length: 13; D gene: .; J gene: TRBJ2-3; clone size: .; CDR3 protein: CASSIPQPDTQYF; CDR3 DNA: TGTGCCAGCAGCATACCACAACCAGATACGCAGTATTTT
V gene: TRBV4-1; CDR3 length: 15; D gene: TRBD2; J gene: TRBJ2-1; clone size: .; CDR3 protein: CASSHLADSYNEQFF; CDR3 DNA: TGCGCCAGCAGCCATCTAGCGGACTCCTACAATGAGCAGTTCTTC
V gene: TRBV4-2; CDR3 length: 16; D gene: TRBD2; J gene: TRBJ2-5; clone size: .; CDR3 protein: CASSQESLAGEETQYF; CDR3 DNA: TGTGCCAGCAGCCAAGAATCCCTAGCGGGGGAAGAGACCCAGTACTTC
V gene: TRBV7-6; CDR3 length: 15; D gene: TRBD2; J gene: TRBJ2-2; clone size: .; CDR3 protein: CASSRYGRGTGELFF; CDR3 DNA: TGTGCCAGCAGCCGCTACGGGAGGGGCACCGGGGAGCTGTTTTTT
V gene: TRBV29-1; CDR3 length: 12; D gene: .; J gene: TRBJ1-1; clone size: .; CDR3 protein: CSVLNVNTEAFF; CDR3 DNA: TGCAGCGTACTAAACGTGAACACTGAAGCTTTCTTT
V gene: TRBV9; CDR3 length: 18; D gene: .; J gene: TRBJ2-1; clone size: .; CDR3 protein: CASAAPTNPRHSYNEQFF; CDR3 DNA: TGTGCCAGCGCGGCTCCCACTAATCCACGCCACTCCTACAATGAGCAGTTCTTC
V gene: TRBV7-6; CDR3 length: 19; D gene: TRBD2; J gene: TRBJ2-1; clone size: .; CDR3 protein: CASSARGTSGQSSYNEQFF; CDR3 DNA: TGTGCCAGCAGCGCCCGAGGGACTAGCGGGCAAAGCTCCTACAATGAGCAGTTCTTC
V gene: TRBV5-4; CDR3 length: 15; D gene: .; J gene: TRBJ1-3; clone size: .; CDR3 protein: CASSVTRGPGNTIYF; CDR3 DNA: TGTGCCAGCAGCGTTACCAGGGGTCCGGGAAACACCATATATTTT
V gene: TRBV5-5; CDR3 length: 14; D gene: TRBD1; J gene: TRBJ1-2; clone size: .; CDR3 protein: CASSATGDSGGYTF; CDR3 DNA: TGTGCCAGCAGCGCCACAGGGGATTCGGGAGGCTACACCTTC
V gene: TRBV19; CDR3 length: 14; D gene: .; J gene: TRBJ2-7; clone size: medium-sized; CDR3 protein: CASSIMGGTYEQYF; CDR3 DNA: TGTGCCAGTAGTATAATGGGCGGGACCTACGAGCAGTACTTC
V gene: TRBV19; CDR3 length: 15; D gene: TRBD1; J gene: TRBJ1-5; clone size: .; CDR3 protein: CASSSPLQGNQPQHF; CDR3 DNA: TGTGCCAGTAGTTCACCTTTACAGGGGAATCAGCCCCAGCATTTT
V gene: TRBV27; CDR3 length: 16; D gene: TRBD2; J gene: TRBJ2-7; clone size: .; CDR3 protein: CASSLTGTSGSYEQYF; CDR3 DNA: TGTGCCAGCAGTTTAACCGGGACTAGCGGCTCCTACGAGCAGTACTTC
V gene: TRBV9; CDR3 length: 15; D gene: .; J gene: TRBJ2-7; clone size: .; CDR3 protein: CASSGGITQSYEQYF; CDR3 DNA: TGTGCCAGCAGCGGCGGGATCACACAGAGCTACGAGCAGTACTTC
V gene: TRBV7-2; CDR3 length: 16; D gene: .; J gene: TRBJ1-2; clone size: .; CDR3 protein: CASSLDGGGRIYGYTF; CDR3 DNA: TGTGCCAGCAGCTTAGATGGGGGGGGGCGGATTTATGGCTACACCTTC
V gene: TRBV6-5; CDR3 length: 13; D gene: .; J gene: TRBJ1-5; clone size: .; CDR3 protein: CASSSDGNQPQHF; CDR3 DNA: TGTGCCAGCAGTTCAGATGGCAATCAGCCCCAGCATTTT
V gene: TRBV4-1; CDR3 length: 16; D gene: .; J gene: TRBJ1-4; clone size: .; CDR3 protein: CASSQGRAGPNEKLFF; CDR3 DNA: TGCGCCAGCAGCCAAGGGCGCGCGGGGCCTAATGAAAAACTGTTTTTT
V gene: TRBV7-2; CDR3 length: 13; D gene: .; J gene: TRBJ2-1; clone size: .; CDR3 protein: CASSLQGGDEQFF; CDR3 DNA: TGTGCCAGCAGCCTGCAGGGGGGCGATGAGCAGTTCTTC
V gene: TRBV28; CDR3 length: 15; D gene: TRBD1; J gene: TRBJ1-2; clone size: .; CDR3 protein: CASSPRGSTNYGYTF; CDR3 DNA: TGTGCCAGCAGTCCCAGGGGGTCCACTAACTATGGCTACACCTTC
V gene: TRBV28; CDR3 length: 15; D gene: TRBD1; J gene: TRBJ1-2; clone size: .; CDR3 protein: CASSLFRGQNYGYTF; CDR3 DNA: TGTGCCAGCAGTTTATTTAGGGGACAGAACTATGGCTACACCTTC
V gene: TRBV6-1; CDR3 length: 15; D gene: TRBD1; J gene: TRBJ1-5; clone size: .; CDR3 protein: CASTMGQGSNQPQHF; CDR3 DNA: TGTGCCAGCACCATGGGACAGGGGTCCAATCAGCCCCAGCATTTT
V gene: TRBV27; CDR3 length: 17; D gene: TRBD1; J gene: TRBJ2-6; clone size: .; CDR3 protein: CASSDPRQGSGANVLTF; CDR3 DNA: TGTGCCAGCAGTGACCCGAGACAGGGCTCTGGGGCCAACGTCCTGACTTTC
V gene: TRBV5-6; CDR3 length: 13; D gene: .; J gene: TRBJ2-7; clone size: .; CDR3 protein: CASSGPGAHEQYF; CDR3 DNA: TGTGCCAGCAGCGGACCAGGGGCCCACGAGCAGTACTTC
V gene: TRBV10-1; CDR3 length: 12; D gene: .; J gene: TRBJ1-1; clone size: .; CDR3 protein: CASSETPGEAFF; CDR3 DNA: TGCGCCAGCAGTGAGACCCCGGGTGAAGCTTTCTTT
V gene: TRBV28; CDR3 length: 15; D gene: .; J gene: TRBJ2-7; clone size: .; CDR3 protein: CASSSEGRGSYEQYF; CDR3 DNA: TGTGCCAGCAGTTCAGAGGGCAGGGGCAGCTACGAGCAGTACTTC
V gene: TRBV5-8; CDR3 length: 18; D gene: .; J gene: TRBJ2-3; clone size: .; CDR3 protein: CASSLADGSLTYTDTQYF; CDR3 DNA: TGTGCCAGCAGCTTGGCCGACGGGTCGCTAACTTATACAGATACGCAGTATTTT
V gene: TRBV9; CDR3 length: 19; D gene: .; J gene: TRBJ1-4; clone size: .; CDR3 protein: CASSVGSGQGGTTNEKLFF; CDR3 DNA: TGTGCCAGCAGCGTAGGGTCCGGGCAGGGAGGAACAACTAATGAAAAACTGTTTTTT
V gene: TRBV7-3; CDR3 length: 14; D gene: TRBD2; J gene: TRBJ2-5; clone size: .; CDR3 protein: CASPTGGPSETQYF; CDR3 DNA: TGTGCCAGCCCCACGGGAGGGCCTTCGGAGACCCAGTACTTC
V gene: TRBV19; CDR3 length: 18; D gene: TRBD2; J gene: TRBJ2-6; clone size: .; CDR3 protein: CASSTPLSGSSGANVLTF; CDR3 DNA: TGTGCCAGTAGTACCCCCCTTAGCGGGAGCTCTGGGGCCAACGTCCTGACTTTC
V gene: TRBV5-1; CDR3 length: 14; D gene: .; J gene: TRBJ1-1; clone size: .; CDR3 protein: CASSLDGARTEAFF; CDR3 DNA: TGCGCCAGCAGCTTGGATGGGGCTCGGACTGAAGCTTTCTTT
V gene: TRBV28; CDR3 length: 16; D gene: TRBD1; J gene: TRBJ1-5; clone size: .; CDR3 protein: CASSITGGNAGQPQHF; CDR3 DNA: TGTGCCAGCAGCATTACAGGGGGTAACGCGGGTCAGCCCCAGCATTTT
V gene: TRBV28; CDR3 length: 16; D gene: TRBD1; J gene: TRBJ1-3; clone size: .; CDR3 protein: CASRKSTGSSGNTIYF; CDR3 DNA: TGTGCCAGCAGGAAATCGACAGGGAGCTCTGGAAACACCATATATTTT
V gene: TRBV27; CDR3 length: 14; D gene: .; J gene: TRBJ2-1; clone size: .; CDR3 protein: CASSLGLQGGEQFF; CDR3 DNA: TGTGCCAGCAGTTTGGGATTACAGGGTGGTGAGCAGTTCTTC
V gene: TRBV5-1; CDR3 length: 17; D gene: .; J gene: TRBJ2-7; clone size: .; CDR3 protein: CASSSPRGDRTSHEQYF; CDR3 DNA: TGCGCCAGCAGCTCCCCCCGGGGGGACAGGACTTCCCACGAGCAGTACTTC
V gene: TRBV5-6; CDR3 length: 14; D gene: TRBD2; J gene: TRBJ2-1; clone size: .; CDR3 protein: CASSLALAIDEQFF; CDR3 DNA: TGTGCCAGCAGCTTGGCACTAGCGATCGATGAGCAGTTCTTC
V gene: TRBV7-9; CDR3 length: 17; D gene: TRBD2; J gene: TRBJ2-7; clone size: .; CDR3 protein: CASSPQGGKRGSYEQYF; CDR3 DNA: TGTGCCAGCAGCCCCCAGGGAGGGAAGAGGGGCTCCTACGAGCAGTACTTC